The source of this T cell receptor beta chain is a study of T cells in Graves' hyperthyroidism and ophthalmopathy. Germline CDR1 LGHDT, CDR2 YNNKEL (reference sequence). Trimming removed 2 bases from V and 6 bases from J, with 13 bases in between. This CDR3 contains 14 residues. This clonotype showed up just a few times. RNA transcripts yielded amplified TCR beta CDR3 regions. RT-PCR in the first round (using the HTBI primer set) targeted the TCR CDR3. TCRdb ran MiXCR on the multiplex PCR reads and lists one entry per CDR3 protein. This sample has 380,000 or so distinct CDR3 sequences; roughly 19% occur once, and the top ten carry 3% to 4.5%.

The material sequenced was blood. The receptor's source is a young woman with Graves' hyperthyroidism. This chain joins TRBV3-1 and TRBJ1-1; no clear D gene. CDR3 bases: TGTGCCAGCAGCCAAATGGGCTCGGGCGCTGAAGCTTTCTTT. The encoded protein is CASSQMGSGAEAFF.